The clone carrying this TCR beta chain has just a few counts. No antigen is known for it. The sample comes from a study of response to subunit inactivated influenza vaccine. Findings of the study overall: Each seasonal flu vaccination may recruit only limited new T cells, authors suggested.

Via MiXCR, TCRdb re-called the RT-PCR reads, giving one row per CDR3 protein. Here the sample spans fewer than 750,000 distinct CDR3 sequences, 13% to 15% being singletons. V was pared by 2 bases and J by 6 bases, with 5 bases of the junction left unmatched. The CDR3 spans 14 residues. Germline CDR1 MGHRA, CDR2 YSYEKL. The chain uses TRBV4-1 and TRBJ2-3, with 7 bases identical to TRBD1. This TCR was sampled from a man in his forties or fifties who received an inactivated influenza vaccine. Specimen: PBMCs from blood, collected roughly 12 days after vaccination. In DNA, the CDR3 is TGCGCCAGCAGCCAAACGACAGGGTTTGATACGCAGTATTTT. It codes for CASSQTTGFDTQYF.